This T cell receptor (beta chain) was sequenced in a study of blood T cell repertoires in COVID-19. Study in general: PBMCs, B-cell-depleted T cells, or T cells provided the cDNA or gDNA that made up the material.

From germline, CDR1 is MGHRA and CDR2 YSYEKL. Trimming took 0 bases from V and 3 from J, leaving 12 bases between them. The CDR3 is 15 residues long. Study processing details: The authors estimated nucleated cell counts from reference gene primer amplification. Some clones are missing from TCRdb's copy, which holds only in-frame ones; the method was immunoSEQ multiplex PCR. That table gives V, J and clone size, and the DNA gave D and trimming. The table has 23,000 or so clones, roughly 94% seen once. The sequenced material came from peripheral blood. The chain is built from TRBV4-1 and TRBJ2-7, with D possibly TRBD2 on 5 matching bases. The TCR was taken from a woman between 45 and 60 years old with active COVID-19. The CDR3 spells CASSQERGSSYEQYF. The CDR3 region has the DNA TGCGCCAGCAGCCAAGAACGAGGGAGTAGCTACGAGCAGTACTTC.